The T cell receptor (beta chain) under discussion was sequenced for a study of T cells after yellow fever vaccination. Overall study context: The fractions with low cell numbers were processed using SMART-Seq v4 Ultra Low Input.

This clonotype was counted ten times or more. The target antigen is unknown. As TCR cDNA was made by 5'RACE template switching, a universal primer site and UMIs were added. TCRdb itself ran the 5' RACE reads through MiXCR, one entry per CDR3 protein. The table records 300,000 or so distinct CDR3 sequences, around 10% of them present only once. The CDR3 runs to 14 residues. Germline V gene lookup returns CDR1 SGDLS and CDR2 YYNGEE. V lost 4 bases and J lost 2, with 13 bases in between. Study-level findings and limits: CD4 and CD8 compartments shared a small share of clonotypes, likely from convergent recombination.

The sequence came from a man aged 18 to 30 who received the YFV17D yellow fever vaccine. The chain couples TRBV9 to TRBJ2-7; D possibly matches TRBD1 or TRBD2 (5 bases each). Sequences were derived from CD4+ T cells sorted from PBMCs, sampled 5 days after the yellow fever booster vaccination. CDR3 coding DNA: TGTGCCAGCAGCCCCCGGGACCGAGCCTACGAGCAGTACTTC. Its protein product is CASSPRDRAYEQYF.